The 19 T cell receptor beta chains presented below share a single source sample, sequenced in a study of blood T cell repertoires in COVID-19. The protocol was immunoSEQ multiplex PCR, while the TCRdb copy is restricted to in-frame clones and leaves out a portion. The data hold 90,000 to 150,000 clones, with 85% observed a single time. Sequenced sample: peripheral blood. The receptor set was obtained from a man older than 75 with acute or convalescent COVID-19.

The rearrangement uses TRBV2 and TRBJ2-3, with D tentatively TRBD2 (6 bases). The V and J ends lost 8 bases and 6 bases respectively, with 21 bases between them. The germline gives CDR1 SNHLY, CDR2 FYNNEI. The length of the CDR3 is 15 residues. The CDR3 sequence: CASGTGMAGPDTQYF. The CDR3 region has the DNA TGTGCCAGCGGAACGGGCATGGCGGGGCCCGATACGCAGTATTTT.

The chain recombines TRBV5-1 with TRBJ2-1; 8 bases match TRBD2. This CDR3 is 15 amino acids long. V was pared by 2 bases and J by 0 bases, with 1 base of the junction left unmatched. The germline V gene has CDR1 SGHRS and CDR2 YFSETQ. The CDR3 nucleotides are TGCGCCAGCAGCTTCCTAGCGGGCTCCTACAATGAGCAGTTCTTC. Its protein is CASSFLAGSYNEQFF.

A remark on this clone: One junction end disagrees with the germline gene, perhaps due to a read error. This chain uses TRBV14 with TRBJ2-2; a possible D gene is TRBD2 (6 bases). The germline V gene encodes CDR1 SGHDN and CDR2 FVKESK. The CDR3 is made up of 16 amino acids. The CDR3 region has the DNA TGTGCCAGCAGCCATCGCGGGACCCTGGGCACCAGGGAGCTGTTTTTT. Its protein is CASSHRGTLGTRELFF.

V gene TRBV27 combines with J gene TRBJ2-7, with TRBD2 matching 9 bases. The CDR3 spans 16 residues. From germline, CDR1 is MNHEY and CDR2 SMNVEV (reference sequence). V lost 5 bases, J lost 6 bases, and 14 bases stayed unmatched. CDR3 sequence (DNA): TGTGCCAGCAGTGCCAGTAGACTAGCGGCGATGGGCGAGCAGTACTTC. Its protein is CASSASRLAAMGEQYF.

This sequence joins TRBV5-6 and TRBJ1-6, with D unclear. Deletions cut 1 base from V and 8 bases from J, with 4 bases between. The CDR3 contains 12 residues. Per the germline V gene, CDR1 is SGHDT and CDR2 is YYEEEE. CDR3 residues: CASSLTDSPLHF. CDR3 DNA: TGTGCCAGCAGCTTGACAGATTCACCCCTCCACTTT.

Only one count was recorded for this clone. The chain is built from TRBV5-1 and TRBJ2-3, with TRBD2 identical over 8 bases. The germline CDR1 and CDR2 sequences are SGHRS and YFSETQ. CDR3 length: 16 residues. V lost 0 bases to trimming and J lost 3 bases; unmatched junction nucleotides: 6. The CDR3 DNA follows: TGCGCCAGCAGCTTGGCGCTAGCGGGCTCAACAGATACGCAGTATTTT. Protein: CASSLALAGSTDTQYF.

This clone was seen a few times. The CDR3, as DNA: TGTGCCAGCAGCCTACAGGGGATCTCTAACGAGCAGTACTTC. This translates into CASSLQGISNEQYF. The chain carries TRBV5-4 and TRBJ2-7; 7 nucleotides agree with TRBD1. Germline CDR1 is SGHNT and CDR2 is YYREEE (reference sequence). CDR3 length: 14 residues. Trimming took 4 bases from V and 5 from J; bases not matched to a gene: 9.

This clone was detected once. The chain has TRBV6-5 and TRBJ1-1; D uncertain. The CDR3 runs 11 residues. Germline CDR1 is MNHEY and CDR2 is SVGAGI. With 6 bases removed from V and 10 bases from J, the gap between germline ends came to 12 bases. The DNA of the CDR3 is TGTGCCAGCAGCACAGTATTGGGAGCTTTCTTT. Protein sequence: CASSTVLGAFF.

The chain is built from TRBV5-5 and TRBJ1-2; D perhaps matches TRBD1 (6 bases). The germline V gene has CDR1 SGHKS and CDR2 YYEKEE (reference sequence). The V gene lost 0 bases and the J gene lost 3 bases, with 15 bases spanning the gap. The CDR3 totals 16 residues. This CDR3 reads CASSLDHLDSYYGYTF. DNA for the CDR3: TGTGCCAGCAGCTTGGATCATCTGGACAGCTACTATGGCTACACCTTC.

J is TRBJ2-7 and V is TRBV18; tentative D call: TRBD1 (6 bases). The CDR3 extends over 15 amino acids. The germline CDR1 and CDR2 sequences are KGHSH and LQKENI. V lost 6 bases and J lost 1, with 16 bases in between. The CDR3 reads CASSAIGGSSYEQYF. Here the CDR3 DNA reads TGTGCCAGCTCCGCAATTGGGGGCTCTTCCTACGAGCAGTACTTC.

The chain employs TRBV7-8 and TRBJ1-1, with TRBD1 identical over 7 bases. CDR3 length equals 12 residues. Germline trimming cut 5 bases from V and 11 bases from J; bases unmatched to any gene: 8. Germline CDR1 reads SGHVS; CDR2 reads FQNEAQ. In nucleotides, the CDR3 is TGTGCCAGCAGCACTCGACAGGGACAGGCTTTCTTT. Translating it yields CASSTRQGQAFF.

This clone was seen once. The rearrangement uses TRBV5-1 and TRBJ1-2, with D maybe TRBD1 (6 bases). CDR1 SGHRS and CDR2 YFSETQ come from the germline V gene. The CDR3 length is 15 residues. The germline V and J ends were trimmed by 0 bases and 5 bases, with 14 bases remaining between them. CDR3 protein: CASSLAGTQNYGYTF. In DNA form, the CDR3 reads TGCGCCAGCAGCTTGGCCGGGACACAAAATTATGGCTACACCTTC.

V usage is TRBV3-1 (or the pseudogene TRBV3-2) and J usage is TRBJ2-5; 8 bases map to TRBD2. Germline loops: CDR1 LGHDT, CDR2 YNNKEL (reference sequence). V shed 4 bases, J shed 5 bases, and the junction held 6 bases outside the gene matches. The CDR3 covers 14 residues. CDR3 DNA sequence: TGTGCCAGCAGCCTGGGACTAGTCGGGGAGACCCAGTACTTC. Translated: CASSLGLVGETQYF.

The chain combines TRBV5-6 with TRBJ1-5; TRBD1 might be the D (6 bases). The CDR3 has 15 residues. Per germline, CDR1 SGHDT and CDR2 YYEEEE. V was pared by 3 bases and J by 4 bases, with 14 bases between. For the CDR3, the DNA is TGTGCCAGCAGCTACAGGGAATTCGGTAATCAGCCCCAGCATTTT. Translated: CASSYREFGNQPQHF.

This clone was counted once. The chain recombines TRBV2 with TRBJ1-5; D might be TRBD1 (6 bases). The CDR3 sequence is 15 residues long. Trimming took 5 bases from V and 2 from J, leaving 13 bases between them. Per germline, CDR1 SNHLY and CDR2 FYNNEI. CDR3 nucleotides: TGTGCCAGCAGTCGGGGGGCAGGGGGCAATCAGCCCCAGCATTTT. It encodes CASSRGAGGNQPQHF.

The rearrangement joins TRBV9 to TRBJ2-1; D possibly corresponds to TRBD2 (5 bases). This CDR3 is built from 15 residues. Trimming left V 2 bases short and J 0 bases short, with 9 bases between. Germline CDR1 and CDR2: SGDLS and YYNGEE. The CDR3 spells CASSVSGSSYNEQFF. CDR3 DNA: TGTGCCAGCAGCGTTTCGGGAAGCTCCTACAATGAGCAGTTCTTC. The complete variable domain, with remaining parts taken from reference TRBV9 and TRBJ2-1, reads DSGVTQTPKHLITATGQRVTLRCSPRSGDLSVYWYQQSLDQGLQFLIQYYNGEERAKGNILERFSAQQFPDLHSELNLSSLELGDSALYFCASSVSGSSYNEQFFGPGTRLTVL.

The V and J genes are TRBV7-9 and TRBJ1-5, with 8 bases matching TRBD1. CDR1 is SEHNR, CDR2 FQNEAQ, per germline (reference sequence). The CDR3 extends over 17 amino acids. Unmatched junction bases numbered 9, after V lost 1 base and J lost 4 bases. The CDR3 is CASSLGSGQGRNQPQHF. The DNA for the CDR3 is TGTGCCAGCAGCTTAGGTTCAGGACAGGGTCGGAATCAGCCCCAGCATTTT.

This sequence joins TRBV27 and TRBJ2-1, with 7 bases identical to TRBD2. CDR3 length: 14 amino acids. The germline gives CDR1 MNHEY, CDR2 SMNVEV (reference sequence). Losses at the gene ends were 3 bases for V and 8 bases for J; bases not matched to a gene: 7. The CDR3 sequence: CASSFWAAGYEQFF. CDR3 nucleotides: TGTGCCAGCAGTTTTTGGGCAGCGGGGTATGAGCAGTTCTTC.

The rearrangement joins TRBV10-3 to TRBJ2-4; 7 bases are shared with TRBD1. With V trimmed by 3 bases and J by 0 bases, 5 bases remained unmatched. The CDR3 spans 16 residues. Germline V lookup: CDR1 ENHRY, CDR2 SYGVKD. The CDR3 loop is CAISDSTGLAKNIQYF. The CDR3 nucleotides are TGTGCCATCAGTGACTCGACAGGGTTAGCCAAAAACATTCAGTACTTC.